This T cell receptor (beta chain) appears in the sequencing data of a study of T cell repertoires in cytomegalovirus infection. Turning to the study itself: Shared public TCR beta signatures pointed to both CMV infection and a matching HLA type. Study-level results: The ex vivo response was dominated by HLA-C-restricted CMV-specific TCR beta clonotypes.

TCRdb re-called the reads with MiXCR, one entry per CDR3 protein. The table includes nearly 450,000 distinct CDR3 sequences, approximately 33% detected once. The length of the CDR3 is 16 residues. Trimming left V 3 bases short and J 8 bases short, with 17 bases between. CDR1 and CDR2 (germline): LNHDA, SQIVND (reference sequence). This clonotype was detected a few times. The target antigen is unknown. J is TRBJ1-6 and V is TRBV19; D not certain. The sequence came from a human donor in good health (CMV status not recorded). Some clones in this sample may be carry-over from other donors' samples. Material for sequencing was PBMCs. This CDR3 is CASSMFGVYTDSPLHF. The CDR3 nucleotides read TGTGCCAGTAGTATGTTTGGGGTCTACACCGATTCACCCCTCCACTTT.